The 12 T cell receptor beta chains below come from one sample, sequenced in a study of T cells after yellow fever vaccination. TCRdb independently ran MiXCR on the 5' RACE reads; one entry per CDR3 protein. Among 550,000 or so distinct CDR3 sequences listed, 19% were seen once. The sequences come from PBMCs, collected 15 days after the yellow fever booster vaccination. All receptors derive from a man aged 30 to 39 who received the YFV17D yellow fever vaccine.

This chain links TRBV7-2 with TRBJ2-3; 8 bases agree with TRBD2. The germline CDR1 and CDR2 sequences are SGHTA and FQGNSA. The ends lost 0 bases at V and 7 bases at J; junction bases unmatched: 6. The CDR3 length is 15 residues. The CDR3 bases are TGTGCCAGCAGCTTAGCGACGGGAGGGCCGTATACGCAGTATTTT. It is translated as CASSLATGGPYTQYF.

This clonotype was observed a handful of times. CDR3 sequence (DNA): TGTGCCAGCAGCTTAGTGTCCTATCAGCCCCAGCATTTT. Its translation is CASSLVSYQPQHF. The chain has TRBV7-2 and TRBJ1-5; D is uncertain. The V gene's germline CDR1 is SGHTA and CDR2 FQGNSA. This CDR3 is 13 amino acids long. V gave up 1 base and J gave up 5 bases, with 6 bases separating them.

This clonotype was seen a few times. The CDR3 here is CASSLDRGSEQYF. The CDR3 nucleotides read TGTGCCAGCAGCTTAGATCGTGGGAGCGAGCAGTACTTC. The chain joins TRBV11-2 to TRBJ2-7; maybe TRBD2 (5 bases). This CDR3 contains 13 residues. Germline V gene data show CDR1 as SGHAT and CDR2 as FQNNGV. V lost 0 bases and J lost 6, with 9 bases in between.

The CDR3 protein is CASSITSGMFYEQFF. As DNA, the CDR3 is TGTGCCAGTAGTATTACTAGCGGGATGTTTTATGAGCAGTTCTTC. This chain links TRBV19 with TRBJ2-1; TRBD2 agrees at 10 bases. V shed 3 bases, J shed 8 bases, and the junction held 7 bases outside the gene matches. Germline V gene lookup returns CDR1 LNHDA and CDR2 SQIVND (reference sequence). The CDR3 consists of 15 residues.

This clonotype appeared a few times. The CDR3 loop is CASSAGGPLNEQFF. The CDR3 coding sequence is TGTGCCAGCAGTGCGGGAGGGCCGTTGAATGAGCAGTTCTTC. The chain employs TRBV12-3 or TRBV12-4 and TRBJ2-1, with 9 bases matching TRBD2. V lost 5 bases and J lost 7; bases outside the gene matches: 6. The CDR3 contains 14 residues.

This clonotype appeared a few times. The CDR3 sequence: CASSPPTGSSTDTQYF. The CDR3 DNA follows: TGTGCCAGCAGCCCGCCTACCGGGAGTAGCACAGATACGCAGTATTTT. This chain links TRBV13 with TRBJ2-3; tentative D call: TRBD2 (6 bases). This CDR3 has 16 residues. Germline CDR1 and CDR2: PRHDT and FYEKMQ (reference sequence). V was pared by 5 bases and J by 0 bases, with 15 bases between.

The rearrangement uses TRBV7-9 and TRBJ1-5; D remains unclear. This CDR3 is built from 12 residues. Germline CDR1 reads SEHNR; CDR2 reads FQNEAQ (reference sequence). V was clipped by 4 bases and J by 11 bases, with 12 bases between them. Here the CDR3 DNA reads TGTGCCAGCAGCTCCTACGGTGGAGCCCAGCATTTT. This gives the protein CASSSYGGAQHF. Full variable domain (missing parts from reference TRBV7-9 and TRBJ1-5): DTGVSQNPRHKITKRGQNVTFRCDPISEHNRLYWYRQTLGQGPEFLTYFQNEAQLEKSRLLSDRFSAERPKGSFSTLEIQRTEQGDSAMYLCASSSYGGAQHFGDGTRLSIL.

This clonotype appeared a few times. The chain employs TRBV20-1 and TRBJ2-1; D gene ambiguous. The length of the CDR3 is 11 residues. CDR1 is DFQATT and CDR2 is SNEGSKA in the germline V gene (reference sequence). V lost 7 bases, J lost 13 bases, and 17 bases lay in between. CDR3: CSGTQATIQFF. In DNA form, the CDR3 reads TGCAGTGGAACTCAGGCAACTATTCAGTTCTTC.

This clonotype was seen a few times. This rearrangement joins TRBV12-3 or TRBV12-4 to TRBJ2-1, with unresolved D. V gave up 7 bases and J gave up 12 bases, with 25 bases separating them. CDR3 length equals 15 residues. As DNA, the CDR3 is TGTGCCAGCACCACAGCAGGAAACCCTACAATGAGGCAGTTCTTC. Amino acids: CASTTAGNPTMRQFF.

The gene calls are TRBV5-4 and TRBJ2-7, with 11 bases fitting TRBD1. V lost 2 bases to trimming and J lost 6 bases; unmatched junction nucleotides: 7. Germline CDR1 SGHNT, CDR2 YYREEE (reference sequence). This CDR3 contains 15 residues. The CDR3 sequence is CASSFARTGGSEQYF. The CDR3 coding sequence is TGTGCCAGCAGCTTTGCCAGGACAGGGGGCTCCGAGCAGTACTTC. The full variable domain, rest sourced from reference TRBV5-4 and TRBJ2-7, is ETGVTQSPTHLIKTRGQQVTLRCSSQSGHNTVSWYQQALGQGPQFIFQYYREEENGRGNFPPRFSGLQFPNYSSELNVNALELDDSALYLCASSFARTGGSEQYFGPGTRLTVT.

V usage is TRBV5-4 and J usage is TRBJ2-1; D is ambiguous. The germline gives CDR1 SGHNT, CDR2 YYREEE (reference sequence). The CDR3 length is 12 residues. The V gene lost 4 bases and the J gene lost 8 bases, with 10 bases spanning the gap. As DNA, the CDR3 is TGTGCCAGCAGCACCCAGCTTGATGAGCAGTTCTTC. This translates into CASSTQLDEQFF. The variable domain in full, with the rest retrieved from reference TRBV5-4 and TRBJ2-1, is ETGVTQSPTHLIKTRGQQVTLRCSSQSGHNTVSWYQQALGQGPQFIFQYYREEENGRGNFPPRFSGLQFPNYSSELNVNALELDDSALYLCASSTQLDEQFFGPGTRLTVL.

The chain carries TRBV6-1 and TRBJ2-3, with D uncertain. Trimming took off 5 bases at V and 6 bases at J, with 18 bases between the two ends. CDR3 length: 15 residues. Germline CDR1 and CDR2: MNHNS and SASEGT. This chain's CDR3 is CASSLNHLHTDTQYF. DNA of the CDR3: TGTGCCAGCAGTCTAAACCATCTACACACGGATACGCAGTATTTT.